This note documents a single T cell receptor beta chain sequence. Clones were sequenced by immunoSEQ multiplex PCR, and TCRdb holds only the in-frame ones, with some missing. The sample consists of tens of thousands of clones, under 85% of them appearing once. Germline lookup yields CDR1 MGHRA and CDR2 YSYEKL. CDR3 length equals 15 residues. V was trimmed by 0 bases and J by 4 bases, leaving 12 bases between them. The record originates from a study of OX40 agonist ivuxolimab in advanced cancers. The origin of this receptor is an adult with an advanced solid tumor such as melanoma, head and neck, liver or kidney cancer. The J gene is TRBJ1-2, the V gene TRBV4-1; no definite D call. This sample comprised CD4+ or CD8+ T cells sorted from blood, obtained in a trial of the OX40 agonist ivuxolimab. The CDR3 DNA reads TGCGCCAGCAGCCAAGATCAGTCCCCGGGCTATGGCTACACCTTC. It yields the protein CASSQDQSPGYGYTF.